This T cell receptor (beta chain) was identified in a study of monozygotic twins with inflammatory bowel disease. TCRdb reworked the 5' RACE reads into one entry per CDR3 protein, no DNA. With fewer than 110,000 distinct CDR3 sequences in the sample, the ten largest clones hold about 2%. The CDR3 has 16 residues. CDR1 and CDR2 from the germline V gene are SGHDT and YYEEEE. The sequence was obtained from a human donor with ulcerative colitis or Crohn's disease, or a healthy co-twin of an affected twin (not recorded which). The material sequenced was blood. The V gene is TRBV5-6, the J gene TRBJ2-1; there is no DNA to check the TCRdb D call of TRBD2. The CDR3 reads CASSWRLAGDYNEQFF.